This T cell receptor beta chain was recorded in a study of neoadjuvant nivolumab and ipilimumab in lung cancer. V shed 1 base and J shed 5 bases, with 4 bases lying between them. CDR1 and CDR2 from the germline V gene are SGHNT and YYREEE (reference sequence). CDR3 size: 12 residues. Measured with immunoSEQ multiplex PCR; TCRdb has only the in-frame clones, and not every one. This table holds around 7,700 clones, about four fifths found once. The receptor was derived from an adult with non-small cell lung cancer. The sample here was adjacent normal lung tissue, taken after neoadjuvant nivolumab, alone or with ipilimumab, at or shortly before surgery. The gene calls are TRBV5-4 and TRBJ1-3; no clear D gene. The CDR3 bases are TGTGCCAGCAGCTTGTACAGAAACACCATATATTTT. Amino acids: CASSLYRNTIYF.